The present T cell receptor (beta chain) was sequenced within a study of neoadjuvant anti-PD-1 for oral cavity cancer. The assay was immunoSEQ multiplex PCR, and TCRdb's table has in-frame clones only and misses some. The profile shows about 42,000 clones, about three quarters of them singletons. This clone was seen a handful of times. The sample's time point: after neoadjuvant nivolumab, at surgical resection. No culture or expansion preceded analysis of these blood cells. The CDR3 loop spans 14 amino acids. V lost 8 bases, J lost 7 bases, and 20 bases lay in between. Germline assignment: CDR1 SEHNR and CDR2 FQNEAQ (reference sequence).

The receptor's source is a person aged 35-80 years with oral cavity squamous cell carcinoma. The rearrangement joins TRBV7-9 to TRBJ1-1, with a weak D call TRBD1 (5 bases). The source was PBMCs, collected after nivolumab (anti-PD-1) treatment. DNA of the CDR3: TGTGCCAGCGGACAAGCACCTTCTAGGATTGAAGCTTTCTTT. Translation: CASGQAPSRIEAFF.